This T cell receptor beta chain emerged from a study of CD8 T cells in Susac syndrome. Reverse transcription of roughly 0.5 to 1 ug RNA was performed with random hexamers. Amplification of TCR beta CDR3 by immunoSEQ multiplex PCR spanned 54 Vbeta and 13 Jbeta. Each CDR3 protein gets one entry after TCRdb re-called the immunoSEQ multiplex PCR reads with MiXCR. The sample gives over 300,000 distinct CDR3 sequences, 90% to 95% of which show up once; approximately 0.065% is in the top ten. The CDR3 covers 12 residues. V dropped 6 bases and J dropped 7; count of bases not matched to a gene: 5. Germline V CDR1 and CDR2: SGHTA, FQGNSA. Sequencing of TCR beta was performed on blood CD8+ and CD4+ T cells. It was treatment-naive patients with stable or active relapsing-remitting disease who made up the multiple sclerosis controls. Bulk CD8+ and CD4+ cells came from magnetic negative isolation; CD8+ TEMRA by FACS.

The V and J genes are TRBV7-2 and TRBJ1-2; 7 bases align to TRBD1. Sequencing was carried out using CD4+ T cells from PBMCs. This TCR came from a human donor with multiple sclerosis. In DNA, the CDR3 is TGTGCCAGCAGACAGGGGTCGAGTGGCTACACCTTC. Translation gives CASRQGSSGYTF.